This T cell receptor (beta chain) originates from a study of blood T cell repertoires in COVID-19. Study as a whole: COVID-19 samples collected from the United States, Italy and Spain covered acute and convalescent phases.

The method was immunoSEQ multiplex PCR; TCRdb's version includes in-frame clones alone and lacks a portion of them. The table includes around 190,000 clones, approximately 80% detected once. There are 15 residues in the CDR3. The V gene end was trimmed by 5 bases and the J gene end by 1 base; junction bases not matched to a gene: 6. CDR1 is SGHRS and CDR2 is YFSETQ in the germline V gene. Material: peripheral blood. The sequence was obtained from a human donor in a cohort sampled during active COVID-19. This rearrangement joins TRBV5-1 to TRBJ2-3; 8 bases are shared with TRBD1. The CDR3 region is CASSSDRGGTDTQYF. CDR3 DNA: TGCGCCAGCAGTTCCGACAGGGGCGGCACAGATACGCAGTATTTT.